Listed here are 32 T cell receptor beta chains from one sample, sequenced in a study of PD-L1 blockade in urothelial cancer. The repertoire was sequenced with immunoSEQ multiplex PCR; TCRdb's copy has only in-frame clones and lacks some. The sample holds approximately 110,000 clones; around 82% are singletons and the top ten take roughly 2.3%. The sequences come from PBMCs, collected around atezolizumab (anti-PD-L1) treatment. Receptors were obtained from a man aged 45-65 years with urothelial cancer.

CDR3 in amino acids: CASSQGVTSTEAFF. CDR3 DNA: TGCGCCAGCAGCCAAGGTGTTACCAGCACTGAAGCTTTCTTT. The chain carries TRBV4-1 and TRBJ1-1; D call uncertain. Trimming left V 1 base short and J 4 bases short, with 10 bases between. The CDR3 length is 14 residues. From germline, CDR1 is MGHRA and CDR2 YSYEKL.

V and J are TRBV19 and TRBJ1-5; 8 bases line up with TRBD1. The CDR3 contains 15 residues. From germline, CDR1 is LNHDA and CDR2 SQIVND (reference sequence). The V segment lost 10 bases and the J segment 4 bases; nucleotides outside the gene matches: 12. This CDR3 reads CANPTGVCKNQPQHF. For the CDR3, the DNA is TGTGCCAACCCGACAGGGGTTTGTAAAAATCAGCCCCAGCATTTT.

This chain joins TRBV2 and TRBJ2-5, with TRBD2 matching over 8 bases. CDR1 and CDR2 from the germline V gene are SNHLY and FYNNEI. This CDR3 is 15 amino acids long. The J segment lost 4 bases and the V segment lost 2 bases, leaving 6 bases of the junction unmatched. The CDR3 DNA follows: TGTGCCAGCAGTGAACCGGGGGCGGGAGGAGAGACCCAGTACTTC. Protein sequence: CASSEPGAGGETQYF.

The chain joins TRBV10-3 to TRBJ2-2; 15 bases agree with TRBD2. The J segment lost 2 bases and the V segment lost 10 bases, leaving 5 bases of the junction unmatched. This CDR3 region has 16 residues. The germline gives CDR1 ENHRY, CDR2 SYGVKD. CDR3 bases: TGTGCCACCCGGACTAGCGGGAGGGGAAACACCGGGGAGCTGTTTTTT. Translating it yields CATRTSGRGNTGELFF.

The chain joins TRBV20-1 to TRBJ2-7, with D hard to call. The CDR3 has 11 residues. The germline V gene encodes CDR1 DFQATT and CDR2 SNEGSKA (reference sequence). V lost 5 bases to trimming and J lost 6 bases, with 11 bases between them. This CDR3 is CSAPSGLEQYF. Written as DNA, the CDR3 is TGCAGTGCTCCCTCGGGTCTCGAGCAGTACTTC.

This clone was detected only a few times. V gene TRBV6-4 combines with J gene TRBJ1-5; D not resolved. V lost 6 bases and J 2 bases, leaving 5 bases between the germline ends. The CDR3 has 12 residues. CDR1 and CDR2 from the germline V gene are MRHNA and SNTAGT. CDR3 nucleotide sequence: TGTGCCAGCAGGAGGGGCAATCAGCCCCAGCATTTT. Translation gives CASRRGNQPQHF.

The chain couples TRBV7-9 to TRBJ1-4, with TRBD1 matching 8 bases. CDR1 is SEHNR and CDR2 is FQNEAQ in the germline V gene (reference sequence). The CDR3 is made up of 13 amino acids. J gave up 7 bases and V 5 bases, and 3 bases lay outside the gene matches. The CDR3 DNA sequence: TGTGCCAGCAGCCGAACAGGGGGTGAAAAACTGTTTTTT. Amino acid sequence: CASSRTGGEKLFF.

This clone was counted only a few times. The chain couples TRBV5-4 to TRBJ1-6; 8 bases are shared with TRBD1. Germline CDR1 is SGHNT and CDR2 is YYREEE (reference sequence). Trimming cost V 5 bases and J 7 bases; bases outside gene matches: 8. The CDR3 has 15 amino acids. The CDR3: CASSMNRGTNSPLHF. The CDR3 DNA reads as TGTGCCAGCAGTATGAACAGGGGGACGAATTCACCCCTCCACTTT.

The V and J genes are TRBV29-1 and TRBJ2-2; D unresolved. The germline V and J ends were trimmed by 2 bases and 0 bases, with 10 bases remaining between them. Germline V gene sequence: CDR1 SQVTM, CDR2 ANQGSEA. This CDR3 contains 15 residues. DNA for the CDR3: TGCAGCGTTGAATCGGGTCCCCCGAACACCGGGGAGCTGTTTTTT. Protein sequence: CSVESGPPNTGELFF.

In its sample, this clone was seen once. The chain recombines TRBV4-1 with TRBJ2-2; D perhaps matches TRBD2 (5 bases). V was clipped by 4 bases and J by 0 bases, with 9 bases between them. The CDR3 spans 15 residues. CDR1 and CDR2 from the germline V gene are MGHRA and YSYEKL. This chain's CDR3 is CASSRGDTNTGELFF. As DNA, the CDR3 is TGCGCCAGCAGCCGGGGAGATACGAACACCGGGGAGCTGTTTTTT.

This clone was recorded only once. For the CDR3, the DNA is TGCGCCAGCAGCCAGAGACTAGGGGAGACCCAGTACTTC. This sequence encodes CASSQRLGETQYF. The chain links TRBV4-1 to TRBJ2-5, with D perhaps TRBD2 (6 bases). The CDR3 contains 13 residues. CDR1 and CDR2 (germline): MGHRA, YSYEKL. Trimming pared 3 bases from V and 5 bases from J, leaving 10 bases between.

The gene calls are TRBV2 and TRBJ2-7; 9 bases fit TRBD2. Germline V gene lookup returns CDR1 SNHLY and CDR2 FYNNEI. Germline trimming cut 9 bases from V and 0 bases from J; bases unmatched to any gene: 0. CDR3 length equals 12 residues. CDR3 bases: TGTGCCAGTAGCGGGAGCTCCTACGAGCAGTACTTC. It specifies CASSGSSYEQYF.

The CDR3 spells CASSVGTGNNQPQHF. CDR3 in DNA: TGTGCCAGCAGCGTAGGGACAGGTAATAACCAGCCCCAGCATTTT. The V call is TRBV9, the J call TRBJ1-5; 7 bases align to TRBD1. The CDR3 has 15 amino acids. Germline V gene sequence: CDR1 SGDLS, CDR2 YYNGEE. The ends lost 0 bases at V and 7 bases at J; junction bases unmatched: 7.

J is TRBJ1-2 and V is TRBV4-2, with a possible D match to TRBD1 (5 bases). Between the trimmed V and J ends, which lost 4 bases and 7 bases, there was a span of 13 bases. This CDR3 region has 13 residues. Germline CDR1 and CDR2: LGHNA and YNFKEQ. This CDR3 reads CASSPASRAGYTF. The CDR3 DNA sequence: TGTGCCAGCAGCCCCGCGTCCAGGGCTGGCTACACCTTC.

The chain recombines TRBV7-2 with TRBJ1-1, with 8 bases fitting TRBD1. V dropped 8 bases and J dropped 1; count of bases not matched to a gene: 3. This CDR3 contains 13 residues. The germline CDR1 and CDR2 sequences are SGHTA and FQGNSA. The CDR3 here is CASSDRGNTEAFF. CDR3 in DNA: TGTGCCAGCTCCGACAGGGGGAACACTGAAGCTTTCTTT.

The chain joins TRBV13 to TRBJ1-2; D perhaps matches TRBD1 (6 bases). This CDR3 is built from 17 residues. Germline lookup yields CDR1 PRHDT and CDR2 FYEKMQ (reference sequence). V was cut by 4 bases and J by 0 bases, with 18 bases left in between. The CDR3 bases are TGTGCCAGCAGCTGGGAGGGGGAGCCGTACGCTAACTATGGCTACACCTTC. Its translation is CASSWEGEPYANYGYTF. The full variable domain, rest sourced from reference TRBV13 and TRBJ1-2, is AAGVIQSPRHLIKEKRETATLKCYPIPRHDTVYWYQQGPGQDPQFLISFYEKMQSDKGSIPDRFSAQQFSDYHSELNMSSLELGDSALYFCASSWEGEPYANYGYTFGSGTRLTVV.

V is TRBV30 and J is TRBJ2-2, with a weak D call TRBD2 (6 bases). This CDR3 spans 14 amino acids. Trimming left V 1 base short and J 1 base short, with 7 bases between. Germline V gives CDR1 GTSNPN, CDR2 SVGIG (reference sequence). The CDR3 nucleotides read TGTGCCTGGAGTGCCGGGGGGAACACCGGGGAGCTGTTTTTT. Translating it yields CAWSAGGNTGELFF.

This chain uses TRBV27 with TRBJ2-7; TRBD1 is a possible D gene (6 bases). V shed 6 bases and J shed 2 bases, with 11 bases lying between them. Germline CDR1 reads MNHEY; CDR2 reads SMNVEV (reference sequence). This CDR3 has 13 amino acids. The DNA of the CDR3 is TGTGCCAGCAGCAAAGGGACACCCTACGAGCAGTACTTC. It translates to CASSKGTPYEQYF.

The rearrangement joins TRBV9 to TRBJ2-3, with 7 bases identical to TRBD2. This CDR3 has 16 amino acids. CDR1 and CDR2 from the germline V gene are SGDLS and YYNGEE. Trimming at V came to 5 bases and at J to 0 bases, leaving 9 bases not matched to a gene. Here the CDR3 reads CASSPWGSGSTDTQYF. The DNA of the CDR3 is TGTGCCAGCAGTCCGTGGGGTAGCGGGAGCACAGATACGCAGTATTTT.

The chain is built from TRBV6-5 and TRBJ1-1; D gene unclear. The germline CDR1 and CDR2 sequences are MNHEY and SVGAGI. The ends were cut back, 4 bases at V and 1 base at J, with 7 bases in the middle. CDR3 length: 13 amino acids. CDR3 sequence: CASSSAGNTEAFF. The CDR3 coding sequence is TGTGCCAGCAGTTCGGCGGGGAACACTGAAGCTTTCTTT.

The DNA of the CDR3 is TGCGCCAGCAGCCAAGACAAGAGGACTAGCAGCGCAGATACGCAGTATTTT. This sequence encodes CASSQDKRTSSADTQYF. The V gene is TRBV4-1, the J gene TRBJ2-3, with 8 bases fitting TRBD2. This CDR3 spans 17 amino acids. The germline gives CDR1 MGHRA, CDR2 YSYEKL. With 0 bases clipped from V and 4 bases from J, the junction kept 9 bases outside the gene matches.

CDR3 in amino acids: CASSHNGTGGYEQFF. The CDR3 nucleotides read TGCGCCAGCAGTCATAATGGGACAGGGGGCTATGAGCAGTTCTTC. The chain employs TRBV23-1 and TRBJ2-1; 12 nucleotides match TRBD1. TRBV23-1 is noted as an ORF with a role that remains uncertain. CDR3 length: 15 amino acids. V shed 3 bases, J shed 8 bases, and the junction held 5 bases outside the gene matches.

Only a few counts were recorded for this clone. CDR3 protein: CASTSGTDYGYTF. CDR3 DNA sequence: TGTGCCAGCACTTCTGGGACAGACTATGGCTACACCTTC. This chain joins TRBV5-4 and TRBJ1-2, with 7 bases lining up with TRBD1. V gave up 6 bases and J gave up 3 bases; unmatched junction bases: 5. This CDR3 contains 13 residues. Per the germline V gene, CDR1 is SGHNT and CDR2 is YYREEE (reference sequence). The entire variable domain, with the rest obtained from reference TRBV5-4 and TRBJ1-2, is as follows: ETGVTQSPTHLIKTRGQQVTLRCSSQSGHNTVSWYQQALGQGPQFIFQYYREEENGRGNFPPRFSGLQFPNYSSELNVNALELDDSALYLCASTSGTDYGYTFGSGTRLTVV.

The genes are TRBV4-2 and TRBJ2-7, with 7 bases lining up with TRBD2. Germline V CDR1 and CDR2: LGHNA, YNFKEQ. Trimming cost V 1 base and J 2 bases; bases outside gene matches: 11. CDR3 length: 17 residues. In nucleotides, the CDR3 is TGTGCCAGCAGCCAAGCTAAGGGTAGCGGGCAACCCTACGAGCAGTACTTC. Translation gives CASSQAKGSGQPYEQYF.

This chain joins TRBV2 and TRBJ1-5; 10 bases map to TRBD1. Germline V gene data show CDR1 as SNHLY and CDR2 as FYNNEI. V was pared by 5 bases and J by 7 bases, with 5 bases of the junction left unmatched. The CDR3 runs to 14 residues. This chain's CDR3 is CASSSGQGTQPQHF. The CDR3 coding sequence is TGTGCCAGCAGTTCGGGACAGGGGACCCAGCCCCAGCATTTT.

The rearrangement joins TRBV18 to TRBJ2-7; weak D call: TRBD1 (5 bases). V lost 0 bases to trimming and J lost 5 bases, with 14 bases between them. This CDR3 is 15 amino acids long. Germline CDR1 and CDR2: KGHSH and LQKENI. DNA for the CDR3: TGTGCCAGCTCACCACCAGGGGTGGCGAATAACGAGCAGTACTTC. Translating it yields CASSPPGVANNEQYF.

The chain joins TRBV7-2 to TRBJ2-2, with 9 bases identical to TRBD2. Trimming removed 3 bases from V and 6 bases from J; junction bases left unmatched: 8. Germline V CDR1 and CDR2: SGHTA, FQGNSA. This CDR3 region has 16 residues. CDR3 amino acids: CASSFRGRAGSGELFF. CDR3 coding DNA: TGTGCCAGCAGCTTTCGCGGGAGGGCTGGGTCCGGGGAGCTGTTTTTT.

The CDR3: CASSVAGGRVDEQFF. The CDR3 region has the DNA TGTGCCAGCAGCGTAGCGGGGGGAAGGGTGGATGAGCAGTTCTTC. The chain is built from TRBV9 and TRBJ2-1; 7 nucleotides match TRBD2. V shed 0 bases and J 8 bases; nucleotides not matched to a gene: 8. Germline V gives CDR1 SGDLS, CDR2 YYNGEE. This CDR3 spans 15 amino acids.

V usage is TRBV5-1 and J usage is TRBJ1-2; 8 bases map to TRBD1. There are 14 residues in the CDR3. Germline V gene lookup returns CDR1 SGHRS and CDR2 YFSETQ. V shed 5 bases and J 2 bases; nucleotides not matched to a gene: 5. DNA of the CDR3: TGCGCCAGCAGTCCGACAGGGGCGAACTATGGCTACACCTTC. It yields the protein CASSPTGANYGYTF.

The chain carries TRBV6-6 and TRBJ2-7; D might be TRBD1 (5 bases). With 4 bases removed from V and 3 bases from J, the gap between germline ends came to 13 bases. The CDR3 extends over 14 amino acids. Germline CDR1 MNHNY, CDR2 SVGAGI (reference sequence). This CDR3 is CASSFRQGNYEQYF. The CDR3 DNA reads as TGTGCCAGCAGTTTTCGCCAGGGTAACTACGAGCAGTACTTC.

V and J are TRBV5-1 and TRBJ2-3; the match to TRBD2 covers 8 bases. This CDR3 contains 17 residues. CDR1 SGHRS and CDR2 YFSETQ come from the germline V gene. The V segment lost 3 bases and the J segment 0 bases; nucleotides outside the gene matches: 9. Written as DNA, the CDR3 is TGCGCCAGCAGCTCCGGCGGGGGGAGGTCTAGCACAGATACGCAGTATTTT. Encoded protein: CASSSGGGRSSTDTQYF. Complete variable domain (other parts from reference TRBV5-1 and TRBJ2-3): KAGVTQTPRYLIKTRGQQVTLSCSPISGHRSVSWYQQTPGQGLQFLFEYFSETQRNKGNFPGRFSGRQFSNSRSEMNVSTLELGDSALYLCASSSGGGRSSTDTQYFGPGTRLTVL.

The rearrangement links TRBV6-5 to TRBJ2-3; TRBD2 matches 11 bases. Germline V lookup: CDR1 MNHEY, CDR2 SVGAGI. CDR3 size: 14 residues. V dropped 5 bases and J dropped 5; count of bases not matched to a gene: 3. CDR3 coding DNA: TGTGCCAGCAGTCGTAGCGGGAGGGGAGATACGCAGTATTTT. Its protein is CASSRSGRGDTQYF.